Sequencing of this TCR beta chain was carried out in a study of blood T cell repertoires in COVID-19. Study-level information: Sites in the United States, Italy and Spain provided acute and convalescent COVID-19 samples. T cells, B-cell-depleted T cells, or PBMCs supplied cDNA or gDNA.

In the source study's methods: The authors estimated nucleated cell counts from reference gene primer amplification. The repertoire was sequenced with immunoSEQ multiplex PCR; TCRdb's copy has only in-frame clones and lacks some. The DNA was the basis for D and trimming; V, J and clone size are from that table. The sample comprises around 100,000 clones, about 85% of which are singletons, and 2.5% to 3.5% rests with the top ten. Germline V gives CDR1 LNHNV, CDR2 YYDKDF (reference sequence). CDR3 length: 15 amino acids. V was shortened by 0 bases and J by 5 bases, with 13 bases between the two germline ends.

The sequenced sample consisted of peripheral blood. The sequence derives from a man between 45 and 60 years old in a cohort sampled during active COVID-19. The chain recombines TRBV15 with TRBJ1-1; TRBD1 might be the D (6 bases). This CDR3 reads CATSRDLTGMTEAFF. The DNA for the CDR3 is TGTGCCACCAGCAGAGATTTGACAGGAATGACTGAAGCTTTCTTT.